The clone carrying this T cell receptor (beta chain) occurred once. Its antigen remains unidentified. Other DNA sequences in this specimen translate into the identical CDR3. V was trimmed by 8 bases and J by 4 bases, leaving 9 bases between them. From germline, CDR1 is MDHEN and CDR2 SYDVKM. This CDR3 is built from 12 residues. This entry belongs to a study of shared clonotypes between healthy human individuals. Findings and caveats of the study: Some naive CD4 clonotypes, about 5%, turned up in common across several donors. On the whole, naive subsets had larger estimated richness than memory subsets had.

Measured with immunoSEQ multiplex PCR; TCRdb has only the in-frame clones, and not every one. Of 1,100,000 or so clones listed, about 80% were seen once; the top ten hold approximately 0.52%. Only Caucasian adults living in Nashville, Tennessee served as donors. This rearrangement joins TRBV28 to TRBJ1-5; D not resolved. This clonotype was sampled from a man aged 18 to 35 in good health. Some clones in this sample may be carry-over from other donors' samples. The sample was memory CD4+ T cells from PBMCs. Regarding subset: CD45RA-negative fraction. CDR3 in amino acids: CASLRANQPQHF. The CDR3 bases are TGTGCCAGCCTAAGAGCAAATCAGCCCCAGCATTTT.